This record concerns one T cell receptor beta chain sequence. These data come from a study of early T cells in non-severe SARS-CoV-2 infection. As for the study in general: Unpaired chains resulted from sequencing bulk RNA of unsorted whole blood.

Attachment of unique molecular identifiers to individual cDNA molecules was performed. One entry per CDR3 protein, called by TCRdb with MiXCR from the 5' RACE reads. The sample records about 72,000 distinct CDR3 sequences, roughly 9.1% being singletons. Trimming removed 7 bases from V and 9 bases from J, with 7 bases in between. The germline CDR1 and CDR2 sequences are SGHDN and FVKESK. The CDR3 covers 11 residues. The input for sequencing was whole blood, taken at baseline. The chain uses TRBV14 and TRBJ1-6; no reliable D call. The TCR was taken from an adult who was a healthcare worker with PCR-confirmed SARS-CoV-2 infection or an uninfected control (not recorded which). CDR3 region: CASTTGSPLHF. The CDR3 nucleotides are TGTGCCAGCACCACTGGTTCACCCCTCCACTTT.